The 7 T cell receptor beta chains below were found in one sample sequenced in a study of shared T cell receptors in the human thymus. The table came from immunoSEQ multiplex PCR; TCRdb's copy has only in-frame clones and leaves some out. The sample contains over 450,000 clones, 75% to 80% of which appear only once. These sequences were also reported in another study, on human thymus T cells.

Sequencing used thymocytes. The source of these receptors is a boy under two years old with a congenital heart defect.

The chain combines TRBV2 with TRBJ2-1, with 9 bases lining up with TRBD2. The CDR3 covers 19 residues. Germline-derived CDR1 and CDR2 are SNHLY and FYNNEI. The trim removed 5 bases at V and 0 bases at J, leaving 14 bases unmatched. The CDR3 sequence is CASSHHPLSGSGSYNEQFF. The CDR3 nucleotides read TGTGCCAGCAGTCACCATCCCCTTAGCGGGAGTGGCTCCTACAATGAGCAGTTCTTC.

The chain combines TRBV12-5 with TRBJ2-7; TRBD1 matches at 8 bases. Germline CDR1 reads LGHNT; CDR2 reads FRNRAP. Losses at the gene ends were 5 bases for V and 2 bases for J; bases not matched to a gene: 20. This CDR3 comprises 19 residues. In DNA, the CDR3 is TGTGCTAGTGGTCATCGGGACAGGTCTCCCCCGGAGCCTACCTACGAGCAGTACTTC. Protein product: CASGHRDRSPPEPTYEQYF.

A few counts support this clone. This sequence joins TRBV6-5 and TRBJ1-1, with D perhaps TRBD1 (6 bases). V lost 5 bases and J lost 4, with 14 bases in between. The CDR3 length is 14 residues. CDR1 is MNHEY and CDR2 is SVGAGI in the germline V gene. The CDR3 nucleotides are TGTGCCAGCAGTATGTACAGGGAGGGCACTGAAGCTTTCTTT. This gives the protein CASSMYREGTEAFF.

J is TRBJ1-2 and V is TRBV10-3; 7 bases map to TRBD1. The CDR3 contains 13 residues. The germline gives CDR1 ENHRY, CDR2 SYGVKD. After removal of 6 bases from V and 6 bases from J, the junction contained 7 bases not matched to a gene. CDR3 residues: CAIRGQEGNGYTF. In DNA form, the CDR3 reads TGTGCCATCAGAGGACAGGAGGGGAATGGCTACACCTTC.

The chain carries TRBV7-9 and TRBJ2-3; perhaps TRBD2 as D (6 bases). Germline lookup yields CDR1 SEHNR and CDR2 FQNEAQ (reference sequence). This CDR3 is built from 17 residues. V was cut by 7 bases and J by 4 bases, with 24 bases left in between. DNA of the CDR3: TGTGCCAGCACCCCCTTGGTTAGCGGCCCCTGGTCAGATACGCAGTATTTT. Its protein is CASTPLVSGPWSDTQYF.

CDR3 sequence: CASSSRGITDTQYF. The CDR3 coding sequence is TGTGCCAGCAGCTCCCGGGGAATCACAGATACGCAGTATTTT. J is TRBJ2-3 and V is TRBV11-2, with a tentative D call TRBD2 (5 bases). The CDR3 consists of 14 residues. Germline assignment: CDR1 SGHAT and CDR2 FQNNGV. The V and J ends lost 4 bases and 2 bases respectively, with 10 bases between them.

This chain uses TRBV28 with TRBJ2-7, with D perhaps matching TRBD1 (5 bases). Trimming stripped 4 bases from V and 3 bases from J, with 22 bases between. CDR1 is MDHEN and CDR2 is SYDVKM in the germline V gene. The CDR3 sequence is 17 residues long. The DNA for the CDR3 is TGTGCCAGCAGTTCGGCCCTCCCCAGGGATGTAATCTACGAGCAGTACTTC. Translated: CASSSALPRDVIYEQYF.